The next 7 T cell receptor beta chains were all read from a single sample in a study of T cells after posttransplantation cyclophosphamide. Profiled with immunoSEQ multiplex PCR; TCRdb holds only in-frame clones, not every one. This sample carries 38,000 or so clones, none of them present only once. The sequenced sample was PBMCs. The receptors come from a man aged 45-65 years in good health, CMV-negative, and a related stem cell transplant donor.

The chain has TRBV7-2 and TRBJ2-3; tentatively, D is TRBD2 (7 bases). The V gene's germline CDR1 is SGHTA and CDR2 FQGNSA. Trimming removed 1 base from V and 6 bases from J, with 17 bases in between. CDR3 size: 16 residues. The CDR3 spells CASSLVWSGGWDTQYF. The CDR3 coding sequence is TGTGCCAGCAGCTTAGTATGGTCGGGGGGCTGGGATACGCAGTATTTT.

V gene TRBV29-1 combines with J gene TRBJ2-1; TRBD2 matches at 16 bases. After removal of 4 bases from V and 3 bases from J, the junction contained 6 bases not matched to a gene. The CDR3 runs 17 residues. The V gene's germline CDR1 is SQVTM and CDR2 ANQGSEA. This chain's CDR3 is CSVAGLAGGFDYNEQFF. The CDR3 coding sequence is TGCAGCGTTGCGGGACTAGCGGGGGGGTTCGACTACAATGAGCAGTTCTTC.

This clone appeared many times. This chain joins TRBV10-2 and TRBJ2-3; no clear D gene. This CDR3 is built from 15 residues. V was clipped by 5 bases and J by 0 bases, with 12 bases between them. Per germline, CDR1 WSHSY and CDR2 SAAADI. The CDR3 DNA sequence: TGCGCCAGCAGTCCAACTCAAGCAAGCACAGATACGCAGTATTTT. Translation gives CASSPTQASTDTQYF.

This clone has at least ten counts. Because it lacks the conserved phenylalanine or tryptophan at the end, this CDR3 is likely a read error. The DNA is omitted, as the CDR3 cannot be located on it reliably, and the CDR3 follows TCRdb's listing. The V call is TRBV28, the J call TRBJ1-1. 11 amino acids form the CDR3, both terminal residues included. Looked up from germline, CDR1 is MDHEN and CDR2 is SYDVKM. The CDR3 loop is CASPYRGKITP.

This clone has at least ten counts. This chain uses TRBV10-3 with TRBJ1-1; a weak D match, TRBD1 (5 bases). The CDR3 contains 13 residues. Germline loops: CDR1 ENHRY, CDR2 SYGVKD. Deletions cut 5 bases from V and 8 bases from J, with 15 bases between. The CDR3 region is CAISPQDNREAFF. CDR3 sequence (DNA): TGTGCCATCAGTCCCCAGGACAATAGAGAAGCTTTCTTT.

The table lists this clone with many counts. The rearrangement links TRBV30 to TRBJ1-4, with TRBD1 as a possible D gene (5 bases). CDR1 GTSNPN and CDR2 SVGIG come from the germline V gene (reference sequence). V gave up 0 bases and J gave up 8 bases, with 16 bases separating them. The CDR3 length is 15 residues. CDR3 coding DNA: TGTGCCTGGAGTGTACTAAACAGGCCAGCAGAAAAACTGTTTTTT. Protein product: CAWSVLNRPAEKLFF.

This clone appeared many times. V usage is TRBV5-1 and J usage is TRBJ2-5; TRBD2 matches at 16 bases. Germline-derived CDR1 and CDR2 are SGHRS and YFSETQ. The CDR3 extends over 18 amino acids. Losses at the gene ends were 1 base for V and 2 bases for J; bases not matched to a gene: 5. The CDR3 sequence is CASSLPGLAGGLQETQYF. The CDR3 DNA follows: TGCGCCAGCAGCTTGCCGGGACTAGCGGGGGGGCTTCAAGAGACCCAGTACTTC. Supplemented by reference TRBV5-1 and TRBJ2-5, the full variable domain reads KAGVTQTPRYLIKTRGQQVTLSCSPISGHRSVSWYQQTPGQGLQFLFEYFSETQRNKGNFPGRFSGRQFSNSRSEMNVSTLELGDSALYLCASSLPGLAGGLQETQYFGPGTRLLVL.